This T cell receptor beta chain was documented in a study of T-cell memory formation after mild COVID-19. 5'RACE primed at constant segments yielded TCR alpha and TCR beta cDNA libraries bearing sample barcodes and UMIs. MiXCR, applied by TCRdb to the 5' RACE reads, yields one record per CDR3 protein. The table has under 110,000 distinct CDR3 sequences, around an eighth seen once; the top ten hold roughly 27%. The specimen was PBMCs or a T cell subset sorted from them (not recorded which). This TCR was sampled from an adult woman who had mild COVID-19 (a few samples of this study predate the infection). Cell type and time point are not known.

CDR3 DNA sequence: TGTGCCACCAGTGATCTTGGACAGGACCTTAAGGATACGCAGTATTTT. Protein sequence: CATSDLGQDLKDTQYF. This chain connects TRBV24-1 to TRBJ2-3; TRBD1 agrees at 7 bases. There are 16 residues in the CDR3. Germline V lookup: CDR1 KGHDR, CDR2 SFDVKD. V was clipped by 3 bases and J by 6 bases; unmatched bases: 11.